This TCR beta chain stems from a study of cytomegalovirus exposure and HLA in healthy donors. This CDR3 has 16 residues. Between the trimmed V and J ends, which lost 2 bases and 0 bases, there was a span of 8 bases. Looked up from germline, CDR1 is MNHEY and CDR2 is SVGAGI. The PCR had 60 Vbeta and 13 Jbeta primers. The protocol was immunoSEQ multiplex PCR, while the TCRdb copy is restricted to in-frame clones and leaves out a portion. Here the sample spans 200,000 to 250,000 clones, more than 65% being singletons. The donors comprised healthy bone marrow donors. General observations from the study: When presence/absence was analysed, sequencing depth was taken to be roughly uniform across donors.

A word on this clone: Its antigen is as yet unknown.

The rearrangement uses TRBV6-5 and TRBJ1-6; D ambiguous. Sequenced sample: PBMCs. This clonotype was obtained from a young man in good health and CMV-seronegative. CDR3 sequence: CASSYTRSSYNSPLHF. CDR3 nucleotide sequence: TGTGCCAGCAGTTACACGAGGAGCTCCTATAATTCACCCCTCCACTTT.